This T cell receptor (beta chain) was observed in a study of T-cell reconstitution after alpha-beta-depleted transplantation in children. Germline CDR1 is SGHRS and CDR2 is YFSETQ. The V segment lost 1 base and the J segment 9 bases; nucleotides outside the gene matches: 6. The CDR3 is 16 amino acids. This clonotype was observed at least ten times. Its target is unknown. Unique molecular identifiers were used in preparing the TCRbeta library. TCRdb re-derived calls from the PCR reads in MiXCR, one entry per CDR3 protein. The data hold some 120,000 distinct CDR3 sequences, with roughly 24% observed a single time. Overall study findings and caveats: T-cell counts and diversity were attributed mostly to newly produced T cells one year after transplant. Alpha-beta T cells present about two months after transplant were reported to originate from several hundred expanded graft clones.

Sequencing used PBMCs, mostly from graft donor cells, obtained 180 days after TCRalphabeta/CD19-depleted stem cell transplant. V is TRBV5-1 and J is TRBJ2-1, with 14 bases matching TRBD2. This TCR was recovered from a male patient between 2 and 10 years old who had a stem cell transplant for chronic granulomatous disease, so the T cells may come from the graft donor. CDR3 DNA sequence: TGCGCCAGCAGCTTGACGACTAGCGGGGGGGCCGGTGAGCAGTTCTTC. Encoded protein: CASSLTTSGGAGEQFF.